The present T cell receptor (beta chain) was sequenced within a study of blood T cell repertoires in COVID-19. Across the study: T cells, B-cell-depleted T cells, or PBMCs supplied cDNA or gDNA.

Individuals aged roughly 18 to 100 years were recruited from some 26 US areas. Germline CDR1 is MNHEY and CDR2 is SMNVEV (reference sequence). The CDR3 is 16 residues long. V was clipped by 5 bases and J by 3 bases; unmatched bases: 7. Method: immunoSEQ multiplex PCR; TCRdb's copy keeps in-frame clones and lacks some. The repertoire holds about 140,000 clones, with 84% as singletons. The chain has TRBV27 and TRBJ2-1, with 10 bases aligning to TRBD2. The TCR sequence derives from a man between 35 and 55 years old with acute COVID-19. The sequencing input was PBMCs or T cells enriched from blood (not recorded which). The CDR3 reads CASSGVRLAGYNEQFF. The CDR3, as DNA: TGTGCCAGCAGTGGTGTGAGACTAGCGGGCTACAATGAGCAGTTCTTC.